The 9 T cell receptor beta chains reported below all come from one sample, sequenced in a study of blood T cell repertoires in COVID-19. Profiled with immunoSEQ multiplex PCR; TCRdb holds only in-frame clones, not every one. The table has some 350,000 clones, approximately 90% seen once. Source material: PBMCs or T cells enriched from blood (not recorded which). The receptors shown here come from a man younger than 35 who had recovered from COVID-19.

The V gene is TRBV9, the J gene TRBJ2-7; D is possibly TRBD2 (6 bases). Trimming stripped 3 bases from V and 2 bases from J, with 12 bases between. The CDR3 is 14 residues long. Germline CDR1 reads SGDLS; CDR2 reads YYNGEE. The CDR3 spells CASSGRSGAYEQYF. CDR3 in DNA: TGTGCCAGCAGCGGGAGGTCGGGGGCCTACGAGCAGTACTTC.

This clone was detected only once. The chain carries TRBV4-3 and TRBJ2-2; possible D gene TRBD2, 5 bases. The germline V gene has CDR1 LGHNA and CDR2 YSLEER. CDR3 length equals 13 residues. Trimming cost V 0 bases and J 8 bases, with 7 bases left between them. The CDR3 loop is CASSQERRGELFF. CDR3 bases: TGCGCCAGCAGCCAAGAGAGGAGGGGGGAGCTGTTTTTT.

The chain couples TRBV6-2 or TRBV6-3 to TRBJ1-5; D is undetermined. Trimming cost V 5 bases and J 0 bases, with 11 bases left between them. This CDR3 is built from 15 residues. CDR1 is MNHEY, CDR2 SVGEGT, per germline. CDR3 region: CASSQRFHSNQPQHF. CDR3 nucleotides: TGTGCCAGCAGTCAGAGGTTTCATAGCAATCAGCCCCAGCATTTT.

The chain employs TRBV24-1 and TRBJ2-2, with TRBD1 as a possible D gene (6 bases). This CDR3 region has 15 residues. V lost 4 bases and J lost 4, with 12 bases in between. CDR1 is KGHDR and CDR2 is SFDVKD in the germline V gene. CDR3 in amino acids: CATSDAGTSTGELFF. The CDR3 nucleotides are TGTGCCACCAGTGACGCAGGGACAAGCACCGGGGAGCTGTTTTTT.

The chain links TRBV2 to TRBJ2-5, with TRBD2 as a possible D gene (6 bases). V was clipped by 2 bases and J by 5 bases, with 15 bases between them. This CDR3 spans 15 amino acids. Germline-derived CDR1 and CDR2 are SNHLY and FYNNEI. Here the CDR3 reads CASSERRGEGETQYF. In DNA, the CDR3 is TGTGCCAGCAGTGAAAGGAGGGGAGAAGGGGAGACCCAGTACTTC.

This rearrangement joins TRBV5-1 to TRBJ2-1, with D possibly matching TRBD1 (5 bases). The germline V and J ends were trimmed by 1 base and 7 bases, with 12 bases remaining between them. The CDR3 spans 14 residues. Germline values: CDR1 SGHRS, CDR2 YFSETQ. CDR3 nucleotides: TGCGCCAGCAGCTTGCCCTGGCAGGGAAATGAGCAGTTCTTC. It codes for CASSLPWQGNEQFF.

V and J are TRBV6-5 and TRBJ2-2; 9 positions match TRBD1. V shed 6 bases, J shed 9 bases, and the junction held 11 bases outside the gene matches. From germline, CDR1 is MNHEY and CDR2 SVGAGI. This CDR3 region has 15 residues. DNA for the CDR3: TGTGCCAGCAGCCTCGGGACAGGGTACGCCCGGGAGCTGTTTTTT. It encodes CASSLGTGYARELFF.

This chain joins TRBV7-2 and TRBJ1-2; 7 nucleotides agree with TRBD1. Trimming removed 5 bases from V and 7 bases from J; junction bases left unmatched: 10. Per the germline V gene, CDR1 is SGHTA and CDR2 is FQGNSA. CDR3 length equals 14 residues. The CDR3 DNA sequence: TGTGCCAGCAGCGCAAGCAGAGGGGGCGGTGGCTACACCTTC. This translates into CASSASRGGGGYTF.

V and J are TRBV2 and TRBJ2-3, with D perhaps TRBD1 (6 bases). CDR1 and CDR2 (germline): SNHLY, FYNNEI. The CDR3 is made up of 10 amino acids. V lost 7 bases, J lost 8 bases, and 7 bases lay in between. In nucleotides, the CDR3 is TGTGCCAGCAAAGGGGGTACGCAGTATTTT. It is translated as CASKGGTQYF.